This T cell receptor beta chain appears in the sequencing data of a study of T-cell reconstitution after alpha-beta-depleted transplantation in children. Unique molecular identifiers were incorporated when the TCRbeta library was constructed. TCRdb independently ran MiXCR on the PCR reads; one entry per CDR3 protein. The profile shows roughly 570,000 distinct CDR3 sequences, over 25% of them singletons. The trim removed 1 base at V and 4 bases at J, leaving 1 base unmatched. CDR1 is LNHDA, CDR2 SQIVND, per germline (reference sequence). The CDR3 covers 15 residues. The clonotype comes from a boy under three years old with Wiskott-Aldrich syndrome, due to receive a stem cell transplant. The rearrangement joins TRBV19 to TRBJ2-1; the match to TRBD2 covers 10 bases. The starting material was PBMCs, obtained before TCRalphabeta/CD19-depleted stem cell transplant. The CDR3 loop reads CASSIATSGYNEQFF. CDR3 DNA: TGTGCCAGTAGTATAGCGACTAGCGGGTACAATGAGCAGTTCTTC.